Listed below are T cell receptor beta chains from one sample, sequenced in a study of tumor and adjacent non-tumor tissue in lung cancer. TCRdb called the multiplex PCR reads again in MiXCR, with one record for every CDR3 protein. The sample shows under 250,000 distinct CDR3 sequences, 60% to 75% of them seen only once. The material sequenced was lung tumor tissue. The receptors stem from a man aged 60 to 69 with non-small cell lung cancer. Each CDR3 is given with its conserved first and last residue. D genes are given only for firm matches. Some rows have no size entry. The others give once, few or many, or a class for an expanded clone.

CDR3nt,CDR3aa,d_gene,v_gene,abundance,j_gene
TGTGCCAGCAGCTTTCGACAGGGGCCTAATGAAAAACTGTTTTTT,CASSFRQGPNEKLFF,TRBD1,TRBV11-2,medium-sized,TRBJ1-4
TGCAGTGCTAGGGCGGGAGAATGGACCGGGGAGCTGTTTTTT,CSARAGEWTGELFF,TRBD2,TRBV20-1,many,TRBJ2-2
TGTGCCAGCAGTTTTCTCGGGCTTCACGAGACCCAGTACTTC,CASSFLGLHETQYF,NA,TRBV12-3/TRBV12-4,NA,TRBJ2-5
TGCGCCAGGAATTTAGACAGGGAAACTGAAGCTTATTTT,CARNLDRETEAYF,TRBD1,TRBV12-3/TRBV12-4,once,TRBJ1-1
TGTGCTAGTGGTATCTCCCCGTTCGGGCAGTACTTC,CASGISPFGQYF,NA,TRBV12-5,NA,TRBJ2-7
TGTGCCAGCCCCACAGCGGGGGGTCTCTACTCATACGAGCAGTACTTC,CASPTAGGLYSYEQYF,TRBD2,TRBV6-1,NA,TRBJ2-7
TGTGCCAGCACGGATACGGGTCTAGGAACCACTGAAGCTTTCTTT,CASTDTGLGTTEAFF,NA,TRBV7-9,NA,TRBJ1-1
TGTGCCAGCAGCTTGGAACGGGAGCCGGAGGAGACCCAGTACTTC,CASSLEREPEETQYF,NA,TRBV5-4,NA,TRBJ2-5
TGTGCCAGCAGTTACAGGGCTACAGTTCGTGGCTACACCTTC,CASSYRATVRGYTF,NA,TRBV6-5,many,TRBJ1-2
TGTGCCAGCAGCTCAAGCCGGGGCACTGAAGCTTTCTTT,CASSSSRGTEAFF,NA,TRBV11-3,many,TRBJ1-1
TGCGCCAGCAGCCAAGTGGCAGGGTCAAGTCGCAATCAGCCCCAGCATTTT,CASSQVAGSSRNQPQHF,NA,TRBV4-1,NA,TRBJ1-5
TGTGCCAGCAGTTCCCCCCGGGGTAGCGGGAGAACGGATACGCAGTATTTT,CASSSPRGSGRTDTQYF,TRBD2,TRBV6-2/TRBV6-3,few,TRBJ2-3
TGTGCCAGCAGATACCAGGGACGGTACCAAGAGACCCTATACTTC,CASRYQGRYQETLYF,NA,TRBV6-6,once,TRBJ2-5
TGCAGCGAGTACGGGACGCTAGGAAACACCATAAATTTC,CSEYGTLGNTINF,NA,TRBV29-1,NA,TRBJ1-3
TGCGCCTGCAGCTTCGGGGGTTCAGGGAATCAGCCCCAGTATTTT,CACSFGGSGNQPQYF,NA,TRBV5-1,NA,TRBJ2-3
TGCAGTGCTAGAGTCCCACTAGCGGGGGTCCAAGAGACCCAGTACTTC,CSARVPLAGVQETQYF,TRBD2,TRBV20-1,NA,TRBJ2-5
TGCATTGCTGGATCACATCAGAGGTCTGAAGCTTTCTTT,CIAGSHQRSEAFF,NA,TRBV20-1,NA,TRBJ1-1
TGCAGTGCTACCATTAGGGGGGGAACTGAAGCTTTCTTT,CSATIRGGTEAFF,NA,TRBV20-1,many,TRBJ1-1
TGTGCCAGCAGCTCGGGACTAGCTGGAACAGATACACAGTATTTT,CASSSGLAGTDTQYF,TRBD2,TRBV11-3,NA,TRBJ2-3
TGTGCCAGCAGTTACCTACCTTCCTACGAGCAGTACTTC,CASSYLPSYEQYF,NA,TRBV6-5,many,TRBJ2-7
TGTGCCAGCAGTTTGCCCGCCGGGTGGGTTACGCAGTATTTT,CASSLPAGWVTQYF,NA,TRBV28,NA,TRBJ2-3
TGTGCCAGCAGTGTCGGGTCTAAGGACGCTGAAGCTTTCTTT,CASSVGSKDAEAFF,NA,TRBV12-3/TRBV12-4,NA,TRBJ1-1
TGTGCCAGTAGCCCCCGGGGACTAGTTTTGGATGAGCGGTTCTTC,CASSPRGLVLDERFF,TRBD2,TRBV11-3,NA,TRBJ2-1
TGTGCCAGCAGTACTGGGGACAGGTTGAACACTGAAGCTTTCTTT,CASSTGDRLNTEAFF,TRBD1,TRBV11-2,NA,TRBJ1-1
TGCGCCAGCAGTGACCTGCTTAGCGGGGGAGGGCCCAATGAGCAGTTCTTC,CASSDLLSGGGPNEQFF,TRBD2,TRBV10-2,many,TRBJ2-1
TGTGCCAGTATGGCAGTGTCCTTTAATACCATATATTTT,CASMAVSFNTIYF,NA,TRBV19,NA,TRBJ1-3
TGTGCCAGCAGAGGGCAGGGGAACAATCAGCCCAAGCATTTT,CASRGQGNNQPKHF,NA,TRBV5-5,NA,TRBJ1-5
TGCGCCAGCGGCCCCCACCAGGAGGGGCGTGAGACCCAGTACTTC,CASGPHQEGRETQYF,NA,TRBV11-2,NA,TRBJ2-5
TGTGCCAGCAGAATATGGTACAGGGGAGGAACCGGGGACCTGTTTTTT,CASRIWYRGGTGDLFF,NA,TRBV6-5,NA,TRBJ2-2
TGTGCCAGCAGCTTTAATAGGGCTAGGGGATCCGAGCAATGCTTC,CASSFNRARGSEQCF,NA,TRBV11-3,NA,TRBJ2-7
TGCAATGCCGGGACAGCAACTAATGAAAAACTGTTTTTT,CNAGTATNEKLFF,TRBD1,TRBV29-1,NA,TRBJ1-4
TGTGCCTGGATAGAAACAGGGACTGAAGCTTTCTTT,CAWIETGTEAFF,NA,TRBV30,NA,TRBJ1-1
TGTGCCACTAGCTTAGGGGTGGGGACCGATACGCAGTATTTT,CATSLGVGTDTQYF,NA,TRBV11-3,NA,TRBJ2-3
TGTGCCAGCAGTGCTGCACTTTATGAGCCTCAGCATTTT,CASSAALYEPQHF,NA,TRBV6-1,NA,TRBJ1-5